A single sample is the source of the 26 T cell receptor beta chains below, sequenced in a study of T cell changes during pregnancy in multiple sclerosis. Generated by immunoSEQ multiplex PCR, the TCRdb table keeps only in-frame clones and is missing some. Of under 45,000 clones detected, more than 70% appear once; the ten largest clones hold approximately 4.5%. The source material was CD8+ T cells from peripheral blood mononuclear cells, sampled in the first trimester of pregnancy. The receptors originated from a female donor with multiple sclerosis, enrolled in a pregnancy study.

CDR3 nucleotides: TGTGCCAGCAGCTTGGGTCGCTCCTACGAGCAGTACTTC. Translated, it gives CASSLGRSYEQYF. V is TRBV5-6 and J is TRBJ2-7; D ambiguous. The CDR3 contains 13 residues. Looked up from germline, CDR1 is SGHDT and CDR2 is YYEEEE. V lost 0 bases, J lost 0 bases, and 4 bases lay in between.

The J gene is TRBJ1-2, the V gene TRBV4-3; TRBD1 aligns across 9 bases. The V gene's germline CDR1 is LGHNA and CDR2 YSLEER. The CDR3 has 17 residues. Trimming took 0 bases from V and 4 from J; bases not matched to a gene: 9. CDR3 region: CASSQDRGQGIRYGYTF. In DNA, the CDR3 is TGCGCCAGCAGCCAAGATCGCGGACAGGGGATCCGCTATGGCTACACCTTC.

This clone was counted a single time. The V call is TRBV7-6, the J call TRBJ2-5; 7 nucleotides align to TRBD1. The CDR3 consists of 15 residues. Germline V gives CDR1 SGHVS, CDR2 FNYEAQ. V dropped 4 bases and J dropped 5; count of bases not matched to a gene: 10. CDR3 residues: CASSSRQGGWETQYF. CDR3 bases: TGTGCCAGCAGCTCCAGACAGGGTGGGTGGGAGACCCAGTACTTC.

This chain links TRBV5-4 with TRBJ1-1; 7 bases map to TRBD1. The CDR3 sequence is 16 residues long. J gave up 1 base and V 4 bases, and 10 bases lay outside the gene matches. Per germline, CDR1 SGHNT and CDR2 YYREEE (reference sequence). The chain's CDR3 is CASSRPGQGGNTEAFF. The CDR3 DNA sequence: TGTGCCAGCAGCCGACCTGGGCAGGGGGGGAACACTGAAGCTTTCTTT.

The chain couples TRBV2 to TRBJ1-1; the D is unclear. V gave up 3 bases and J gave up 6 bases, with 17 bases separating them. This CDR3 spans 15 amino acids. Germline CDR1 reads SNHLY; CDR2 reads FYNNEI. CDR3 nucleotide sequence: TGTGCCAGCAGTGAGGCACGGGGTCCGGACCCTGAAGCTTTCTTT. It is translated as CASSEARGPDPEAFF.

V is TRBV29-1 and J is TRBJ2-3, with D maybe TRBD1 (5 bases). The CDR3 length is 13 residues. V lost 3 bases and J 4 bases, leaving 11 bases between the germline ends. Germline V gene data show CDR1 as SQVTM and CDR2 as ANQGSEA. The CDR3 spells CSVDPSGPDTQYF. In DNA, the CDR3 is TGCAGCGTTGATCCGTCAGGGCCAGATACGCAGTATTTT.

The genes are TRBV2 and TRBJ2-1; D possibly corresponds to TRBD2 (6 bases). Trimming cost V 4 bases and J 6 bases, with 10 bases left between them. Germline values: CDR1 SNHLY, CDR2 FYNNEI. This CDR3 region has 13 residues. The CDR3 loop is CASSVGGSNEQFF. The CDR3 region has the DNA TGTGCCAGCAGTGTTGGGGGGTCCAATGAGCAGTTCTTC.

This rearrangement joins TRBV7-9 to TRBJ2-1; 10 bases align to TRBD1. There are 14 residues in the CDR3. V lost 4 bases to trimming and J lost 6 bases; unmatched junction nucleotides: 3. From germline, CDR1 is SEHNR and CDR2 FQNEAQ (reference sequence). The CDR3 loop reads CASSSTGGGNEQFF. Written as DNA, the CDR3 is TGTGCCAGCAGCTCGACAGGGGGCGGCAATGAGCAGTTCTTC.

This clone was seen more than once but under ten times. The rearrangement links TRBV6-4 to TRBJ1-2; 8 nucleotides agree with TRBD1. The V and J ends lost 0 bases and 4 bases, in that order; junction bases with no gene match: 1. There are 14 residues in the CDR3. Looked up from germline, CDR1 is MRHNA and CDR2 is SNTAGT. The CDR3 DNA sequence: TGTGCCAGCAGTGACTCCGGACAGGGCTATGGCTACACCTTC. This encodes CASSDSGQGYGYTF.

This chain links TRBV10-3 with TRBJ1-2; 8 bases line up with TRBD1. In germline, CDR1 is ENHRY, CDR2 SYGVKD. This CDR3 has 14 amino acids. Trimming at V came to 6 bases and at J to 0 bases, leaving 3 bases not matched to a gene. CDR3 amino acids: CAISIQGANYGYTF. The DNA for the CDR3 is TGTGCCATCAGCATACAGGGGGCTAACTATGGCTACACCTTC.

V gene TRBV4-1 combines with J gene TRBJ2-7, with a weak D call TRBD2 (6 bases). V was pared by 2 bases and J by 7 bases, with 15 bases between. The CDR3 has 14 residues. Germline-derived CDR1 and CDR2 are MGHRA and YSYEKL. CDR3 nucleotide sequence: TGCGCCAGCAGCCAATCCAGGATGGGGGGTGAGCAGTACTTC. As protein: CASSQSRMGGEQYF.

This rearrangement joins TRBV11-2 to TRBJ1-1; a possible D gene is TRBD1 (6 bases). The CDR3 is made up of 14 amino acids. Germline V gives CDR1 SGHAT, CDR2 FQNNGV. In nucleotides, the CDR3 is TGTGCTTCAGGGACAACCAGCATGAACACTGAAGCTTTCTTT. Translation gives CASGTTSMNTEAFF.

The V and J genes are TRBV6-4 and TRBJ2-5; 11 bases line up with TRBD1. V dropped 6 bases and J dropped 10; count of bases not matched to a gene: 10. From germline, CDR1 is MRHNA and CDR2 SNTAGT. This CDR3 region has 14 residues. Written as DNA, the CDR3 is TGTGCCAGCAGGGACAGGGGGCGCGAAGGGGGCCAGTACTTC. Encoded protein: CASRDRGREGGQYF.

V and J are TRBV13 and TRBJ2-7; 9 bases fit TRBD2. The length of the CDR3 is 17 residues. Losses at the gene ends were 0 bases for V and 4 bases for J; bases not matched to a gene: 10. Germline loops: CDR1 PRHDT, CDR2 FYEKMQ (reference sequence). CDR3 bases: TGTGCCAGCAGCTTAGGGCTACTAGCGGGTCGGCCTTACGAGCAGTACTTC. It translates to CASSLGLLAGRPYEQYF.

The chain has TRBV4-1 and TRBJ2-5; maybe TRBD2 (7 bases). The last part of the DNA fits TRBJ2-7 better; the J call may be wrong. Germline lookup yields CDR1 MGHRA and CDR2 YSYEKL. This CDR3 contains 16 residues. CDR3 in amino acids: CASSQVFAGADGEQYF. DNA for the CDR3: TGCGCCAGCAGCCAAGTTTTTGCGGGGGCCGACGGCGAGCAGTACTTC.

For the CDR3, the DNA is TGTGCCTGGAACACAGGGGGCAATCAGCCCCAGCATTTT. Amino acid sequence: CAWNTGGNQPQHF. The V and J genes are TRBV30 and TRBJ1-5; 7 nucleotides line up with TRBD1. The CDR3 is 13 residues long. Trimming cost V 4 bases and J 2 bases; bases outside gene matches: 2. CDR1 and CDR2 from the germline V gene are GTSNPN and SVGIG (reference sequence).

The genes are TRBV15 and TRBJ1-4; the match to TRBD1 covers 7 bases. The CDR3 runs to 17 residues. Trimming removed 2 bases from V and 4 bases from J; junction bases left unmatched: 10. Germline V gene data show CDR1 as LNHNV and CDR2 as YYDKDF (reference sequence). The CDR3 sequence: CATSRPISGTVNEKLFF. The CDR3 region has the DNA TGTGCCACCAGCAGACCCATTTCCGGGACAGTTAATGAAAAACTGTTTTTT. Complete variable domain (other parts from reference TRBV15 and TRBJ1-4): DAMVIQNPRYQVTQFGKPVTLSCSQTLNHNVMYWYQQKSSQAPKLLFHYYDKDFNNEADTPDNFQSRRPNTSFCFLDIRSPGLGDTAMYLCATSRPISGTVNEKLFFGSGTQLSVL.

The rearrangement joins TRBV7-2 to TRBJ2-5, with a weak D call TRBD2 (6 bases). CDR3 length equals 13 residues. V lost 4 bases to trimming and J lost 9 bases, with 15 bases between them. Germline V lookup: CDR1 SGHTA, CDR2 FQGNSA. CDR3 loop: CASSYPSGEPQYF. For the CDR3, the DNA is TGTGCCAGCAGCTACCCCTCGGGGGAGCCCCAGTACTTC.

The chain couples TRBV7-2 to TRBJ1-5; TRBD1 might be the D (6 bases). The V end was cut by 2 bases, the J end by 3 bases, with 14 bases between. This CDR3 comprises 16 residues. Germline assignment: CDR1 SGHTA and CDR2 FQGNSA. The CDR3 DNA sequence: TGTGCCAGCAGCTTATTCTATCAGGGGAACAATCAGCCCCAGCATTTT. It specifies CASSLFYQGNNQPQHF.

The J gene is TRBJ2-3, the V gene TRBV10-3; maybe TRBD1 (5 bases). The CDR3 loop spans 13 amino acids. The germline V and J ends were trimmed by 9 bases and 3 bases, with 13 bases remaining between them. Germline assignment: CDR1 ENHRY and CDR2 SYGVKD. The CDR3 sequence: CAILRGSTDTQYF. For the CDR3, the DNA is TGTGCCATATTAAGGGGAAGTACAGATACGCAGTATTTT.

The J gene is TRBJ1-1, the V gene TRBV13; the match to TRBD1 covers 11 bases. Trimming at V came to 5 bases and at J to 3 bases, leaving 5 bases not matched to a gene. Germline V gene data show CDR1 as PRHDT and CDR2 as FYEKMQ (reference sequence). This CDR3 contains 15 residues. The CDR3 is CASSTRDRGYTEAFF. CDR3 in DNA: TGTGCCAGCAGCACCCGGGACAGGGGGTACACTGAAGCTTTCTTT.

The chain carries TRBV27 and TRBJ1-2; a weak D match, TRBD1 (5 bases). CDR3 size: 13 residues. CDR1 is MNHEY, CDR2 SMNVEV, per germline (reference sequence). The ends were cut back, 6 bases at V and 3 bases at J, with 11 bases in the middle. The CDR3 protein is CASRPGSYYGYTF. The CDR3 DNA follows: TGTGCCAGCAGGCCAGGGTCCTACTATGGCTACACCTTC.

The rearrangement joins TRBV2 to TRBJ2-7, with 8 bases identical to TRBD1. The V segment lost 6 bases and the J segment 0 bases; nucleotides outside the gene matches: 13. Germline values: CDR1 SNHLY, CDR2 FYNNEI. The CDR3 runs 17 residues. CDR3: CASRDYVGQGNSYEQYF. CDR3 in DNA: TGTGCCAGCAGAGACTACGTCGGACAGGGCAACTCCTACGAGCAGTACTTC.

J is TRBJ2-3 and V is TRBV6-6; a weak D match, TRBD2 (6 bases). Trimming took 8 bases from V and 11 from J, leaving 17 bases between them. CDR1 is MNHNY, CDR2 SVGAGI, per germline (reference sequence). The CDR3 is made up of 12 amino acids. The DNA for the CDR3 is TGTGCCAGCGAACACCCTACCGGGGGGCAGTATTTT. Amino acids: CASEHPTGGQYF.

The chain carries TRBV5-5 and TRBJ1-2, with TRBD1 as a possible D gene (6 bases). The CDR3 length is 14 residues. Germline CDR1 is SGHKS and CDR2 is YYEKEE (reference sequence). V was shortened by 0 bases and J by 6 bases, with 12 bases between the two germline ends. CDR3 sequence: CASSLVRGDNGYTF. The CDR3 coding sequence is TGTGCCAGCAGCTTGGTACGAGGGGACAATGGCTACACCTTC.

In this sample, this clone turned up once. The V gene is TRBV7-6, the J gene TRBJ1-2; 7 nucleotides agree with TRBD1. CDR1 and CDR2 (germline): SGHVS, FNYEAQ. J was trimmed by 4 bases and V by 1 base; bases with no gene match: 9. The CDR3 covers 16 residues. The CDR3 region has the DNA TGTGCCAGCAGCTTAGGACAGGGTCCAATCGGCTATGGCTACACCTTC. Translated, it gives CASSLGQGPIGYGYTF.